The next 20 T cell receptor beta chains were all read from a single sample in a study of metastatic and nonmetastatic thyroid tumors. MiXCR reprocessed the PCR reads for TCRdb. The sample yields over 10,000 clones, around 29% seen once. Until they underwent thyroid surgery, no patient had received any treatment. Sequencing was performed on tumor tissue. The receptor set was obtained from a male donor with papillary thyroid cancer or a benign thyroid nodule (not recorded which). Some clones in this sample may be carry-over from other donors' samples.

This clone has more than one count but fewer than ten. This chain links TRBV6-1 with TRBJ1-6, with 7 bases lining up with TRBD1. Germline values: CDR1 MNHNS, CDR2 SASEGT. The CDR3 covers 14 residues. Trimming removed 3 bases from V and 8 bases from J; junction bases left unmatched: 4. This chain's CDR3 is CASSEGTVYSPLHF. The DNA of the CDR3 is TGTGCCAGCAGTGAGGGGACAGTTTATTCACCCCTCCACTTT.

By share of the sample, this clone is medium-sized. The CDR3 reads CASSLNRDRVHEQYF. The CDR3 nucleotides are TGTGCCAGCAGTTTAAACCGGGACAGGGTTCACGAGCAGTACTTC. The V gene is TRBV27, the J gene TRBJ2-7; 9 positions match TRBD1. Germline V gene data show CDR1 as MNHEY and CDR2 as SMNVEV (reference sequence). This CDR3 comprises 15 residues. V shed 2 bases and J 5 bases; nucleotides not matched to a gene: 7.

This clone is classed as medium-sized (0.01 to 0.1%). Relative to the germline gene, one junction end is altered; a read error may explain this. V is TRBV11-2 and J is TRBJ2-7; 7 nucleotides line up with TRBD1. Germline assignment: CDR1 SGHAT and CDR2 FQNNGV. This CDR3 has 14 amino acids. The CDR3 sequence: CASSKADRAYKQYF. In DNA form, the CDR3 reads TGTGCCAGCAGCAAAGCCGACAGGGCCTACAAGCAGTACTTC. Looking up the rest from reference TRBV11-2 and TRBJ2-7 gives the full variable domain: EAGVAQSPRYKIIEKRQSVAFWCNPISGHATLYWYQQILGQGPKLLIQFQNNGVVDDSQLPKDRFSAERLKGVDSTLKIQPAKLEDSAVYLCASSKADRAYKQYFGPGTRLTVT.

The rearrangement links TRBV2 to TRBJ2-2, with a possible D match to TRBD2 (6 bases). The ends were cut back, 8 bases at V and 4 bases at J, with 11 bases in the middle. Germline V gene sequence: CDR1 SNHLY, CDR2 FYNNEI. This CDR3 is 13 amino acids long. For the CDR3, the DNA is TGTGCCAGCCAGGGAGGCCCCACCGGGGAGCTGTTTTTT. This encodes CASQGGPTGELFF.

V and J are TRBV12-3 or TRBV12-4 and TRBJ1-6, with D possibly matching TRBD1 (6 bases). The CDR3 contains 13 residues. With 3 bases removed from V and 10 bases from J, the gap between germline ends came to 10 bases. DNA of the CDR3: TGTGCCAGCAGTTTGGTCCAGGGGTCACCCCTCCACTTT. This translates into CASSLVQGSPLHF.

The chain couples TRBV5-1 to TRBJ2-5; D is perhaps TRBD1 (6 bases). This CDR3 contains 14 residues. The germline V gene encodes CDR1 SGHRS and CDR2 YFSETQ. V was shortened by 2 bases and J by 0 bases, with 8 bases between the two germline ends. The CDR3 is CASSLQGYQETQYF. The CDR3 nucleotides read TGCGCCAGCAGCTTACAGGGATACCAAGAGACCCAGTACTTC.

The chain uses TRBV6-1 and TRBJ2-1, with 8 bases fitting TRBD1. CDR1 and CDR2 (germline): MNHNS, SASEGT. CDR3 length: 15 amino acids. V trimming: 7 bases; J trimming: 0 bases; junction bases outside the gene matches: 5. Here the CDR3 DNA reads TGTGCCAGCATCCCGGACAGGGTCTCCTACAATGAGCAGTTCTTC. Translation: CASIPDRVSYNEQFF.

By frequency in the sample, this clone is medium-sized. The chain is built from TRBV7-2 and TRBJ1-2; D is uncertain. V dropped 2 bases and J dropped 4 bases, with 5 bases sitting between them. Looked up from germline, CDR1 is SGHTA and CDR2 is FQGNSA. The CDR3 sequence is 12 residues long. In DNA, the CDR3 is TGTGCCAGCAGCTTACGTACCTATGGCTACACCTTC. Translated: CASSLRTYGYTF.

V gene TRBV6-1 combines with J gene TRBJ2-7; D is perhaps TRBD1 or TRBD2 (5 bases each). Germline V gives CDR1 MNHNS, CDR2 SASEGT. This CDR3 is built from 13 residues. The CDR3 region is CSSSQRGPYEQYV. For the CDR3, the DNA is TGTTCCAGCAGTCAAAGGGGACCCTACGAGCAGTACGTC.

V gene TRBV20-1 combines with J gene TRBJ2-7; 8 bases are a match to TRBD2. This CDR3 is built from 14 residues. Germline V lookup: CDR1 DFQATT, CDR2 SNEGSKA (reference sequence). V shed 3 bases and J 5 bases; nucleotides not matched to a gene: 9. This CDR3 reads CSASSPSGSNEQYV. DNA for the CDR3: TGCAGTGCTAGTAGCCCCAGCGGGAGTAACGAGCAGTACGTC.

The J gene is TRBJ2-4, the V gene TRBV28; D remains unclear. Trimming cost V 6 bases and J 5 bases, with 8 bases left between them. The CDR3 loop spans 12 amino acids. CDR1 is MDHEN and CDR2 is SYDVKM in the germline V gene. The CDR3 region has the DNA TGTGCCAGCAGCTCGGTCCAAAACATTCAGTACTTC. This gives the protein CASSSVQNIQYF.

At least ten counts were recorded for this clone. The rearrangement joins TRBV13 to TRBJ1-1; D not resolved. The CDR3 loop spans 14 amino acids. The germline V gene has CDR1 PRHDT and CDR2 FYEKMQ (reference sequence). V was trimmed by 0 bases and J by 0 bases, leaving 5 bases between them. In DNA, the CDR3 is TGTGCCAGCAGCTTAGGAAGTATGAACACTGAAGCTTTCTTT. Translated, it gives CASSLGSMNTEAFF.

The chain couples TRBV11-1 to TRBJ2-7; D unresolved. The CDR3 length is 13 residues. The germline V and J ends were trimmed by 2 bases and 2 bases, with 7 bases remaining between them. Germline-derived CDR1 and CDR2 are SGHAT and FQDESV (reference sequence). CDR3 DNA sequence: TGTGCCAGCAGCTTATCGGGCCCCTACGAGCAGTACTTC. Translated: CASSLSGPYEQYF.

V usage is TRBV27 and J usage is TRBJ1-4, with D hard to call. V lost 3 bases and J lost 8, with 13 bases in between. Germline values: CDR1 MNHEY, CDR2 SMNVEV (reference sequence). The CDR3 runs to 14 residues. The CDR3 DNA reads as TGTGCCAGCAGTTTCCAGGTGCCGGTGGAAAAACTGTTTTTT. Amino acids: CASSFQVPVEKLFF.

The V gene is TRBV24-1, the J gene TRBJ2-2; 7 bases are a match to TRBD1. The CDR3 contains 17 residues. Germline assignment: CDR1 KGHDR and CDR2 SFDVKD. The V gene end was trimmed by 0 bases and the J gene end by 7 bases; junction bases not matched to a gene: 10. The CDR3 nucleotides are TGTGCCACCAGTGATTTGTCGACAGGGAAGGGGAACGGGGAGCTGTTTTTT. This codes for CATSDLSTGKGNGELFF.

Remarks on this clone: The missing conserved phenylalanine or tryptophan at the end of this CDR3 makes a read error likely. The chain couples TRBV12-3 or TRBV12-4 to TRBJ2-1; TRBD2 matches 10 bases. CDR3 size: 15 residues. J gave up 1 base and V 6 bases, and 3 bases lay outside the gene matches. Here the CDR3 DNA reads TGTGCCAGCAGACCGGGACTAGCGTCCTACAATGAGCAGTTCTAC. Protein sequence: CASRPGLASYNEQFY.

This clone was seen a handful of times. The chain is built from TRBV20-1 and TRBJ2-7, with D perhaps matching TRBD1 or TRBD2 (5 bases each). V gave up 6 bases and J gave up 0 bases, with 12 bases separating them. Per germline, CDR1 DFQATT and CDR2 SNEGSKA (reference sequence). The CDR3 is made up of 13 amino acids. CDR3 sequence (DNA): TGCAGTGCGACGGGGCCGAGCTCCTACGAGCAGTACTTC. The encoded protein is CSATGPSSYEQYF.

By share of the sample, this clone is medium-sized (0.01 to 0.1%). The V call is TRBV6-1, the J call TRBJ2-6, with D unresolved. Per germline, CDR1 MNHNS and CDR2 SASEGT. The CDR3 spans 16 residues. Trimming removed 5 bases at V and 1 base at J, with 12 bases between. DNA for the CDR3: TGTGCCAGCAGTCAACGGATTAAATCTGGGGCCAACGTCCTGACTTTC. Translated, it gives CASSQRIKSGANVLTF.

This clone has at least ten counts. Here the CDR3 reads CASSGLMHQPQHF. CDR3 coding DNA: TGTGCCAGCAGTGGTCTCATGCATCAGCCCCAGCATTTT. The chain joins TRBV2 to TRBJ1-5; the D is unclear. CDR1 and CDR2 from the germline V gene are SNHLY and FYNNEI. Trimming took off 4 bases at V and 5 bases at J, with 9 bases between the two ends. The CDR3 consists of 13 residues.

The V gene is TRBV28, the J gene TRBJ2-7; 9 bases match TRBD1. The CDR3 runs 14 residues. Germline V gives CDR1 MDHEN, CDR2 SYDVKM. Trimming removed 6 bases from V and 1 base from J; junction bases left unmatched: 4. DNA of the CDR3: TGTGCCAGCAGGGGACAGGGTAGGTCCTACGAGCAGTACTTC. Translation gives CASRGQGRSYEQYF.